This T cell receptor beta chain was identified during a study of response to subunit inactivated influenza vaccine listed by TCRdb under 2018. Study-wide context: To follow how T cells responded to a trivalent subunit inactivated influenza vaccine, the researchers relied on deep quantitative profiling of the T cell receptor repertoire. Overall study outcomes, separate from this receptor: According to the authors, only a limited number of new T cells may be recruited by each seasonal influenza vaccination.

The library was built by means of RT-PCR. TCRdb lists the instrument as Illumina HiSeq 2500. TCRdb's own reprocessing of the public reads used fastp at Q25 and MiXCR and kept productive beta chains. Entries are consolidated by CDR3 protein sequence, retaining the most common genes and DNA. The sample table records roughly 650,000 distinct CDR3 sequences; 15% to 17% of these occur just once. The top ten clones comprise around 10% of the sample. The germline V gene gives CDR1 as SGHVS and CDR2 as FQNEAQ. The CDR3 runs 14 residues from the cysteine to the phenylalanine. Only the CDR3 portion is preserved as DNA: 42 bases, with reading frame beginning at the first base. V drops 6 bases and J drops 7 bases, leaving 16 bases in between. This clonotype occurred a few times. Its antigen has not been determined. Base qualities are not at hand, and no much larger clone is one base apart.

This sequence uses TRBV7-8 and TRBJ2-1, with a weak D call of TRBD2 (7 bases match). The TCR comes from a man between 45 and 60 years old who received an inactivated influenza vaccine. Donor details come from another sample of the same person, matched by shared clones. The sample here was PBMCs from blood, taken 12 days after vaccination. The CDR3 here reads CASRSGRGGNEQFF. The nucleotide sequence reads TGTGCCAGCAGATCAGGCAGGGGAGGGAATGAGCAGTTCTTC.